The 30 T cell receptor beta chains in this list originate from one sample, sequenced in a study of control samples from healthy donors and cancer patients. TCRdb keeps only in-frame clones here, not all; method: immunoSEQ multiplex PCR. The sample lists 35,000 to 45,000 clones, around 93% occurring once. Material: PBMCs. The source is a woman in her thirties or forties with head and neck cancer.

The J gene is TRBJ2-3, the V gene TRBV3-1 (or the pseudogene TRBV3-2), with D unclear. The CDR3 loop spans 16 amino acids. The V end was cut by 2 bases, the J end by 1 base, with 13 bases between. The germline V gene encodes CDR1 LGHDT and CDR2 YNNKEL (reference sequence). CDR3 amino acids: CASSQLKGKGTDTQYF. Here the CDR3 DNA reads TGTGCCAGCAGCCAACTTAAAGGGAAAGGCACAGATACGCAGTATTTT.

This clone was seen a single time. The genes are TRBV30 and TRBJ1-3; D not certain. With 1 base removed from V and 3 bases from J, the gap between germline ends came to 13 bases. Germline V gives CDR1 GTSNPN, CDR2 SVGIG (reference sequence). The CDR3 is 15 residues long. CDR3 protein: CAWSDPRRFGNTIYF. The CDR3 DNA follows: TGTGCCTGGAGTGACCCCCGGCGGTTTGGAAACACCATATATTTT.

The V call is TRBV5-4, the J call TRBJ1-2; D might be TRBD1 (5 bases). The V gene lost 2 bases and the J gene lost 7 bases, with 6 bases spanning the gap. Germline-derived CDR1 and CDR2 are SGHNT and YYREEE (reference sequence). CDR3 size: 11 residues. In DNA, the CDR3 is TGTGCCAGCAGCTTAGGGGTTGGCTACACCTTC. Translated, it gives CASSLGVGYTF.

The chain links TRBV18 to TRBJ2-3; 9 nucleotides agree with TRBD2. Germline V gene sequence: CDR1 KGHSH, CDR2 LQKENI. This CDR3 is built from 15 residues. Trimming cost V 6 bases and J 0 bases; bases outside gene matches: 4. Here the CDR3 reads CASSPTSGSTDTQYF. The CDR3 coding sequence is TGTGCCAGCTCGCCGACTAGCGGTAGCACAGATACGCAGTATTTT.

V and J are TRBV30 and TRBJ2-7; no clear D gene. CDR1 is GTSNPN, CDR2 SVGIG, per germline (reference sequence). V lost 0 bases and J lost 6, with 6 bases in between. The CDR3 has 11 residues. DNA of the CDR3: TGTGCCTGGAGTGTCACCGGCGAGCAGTACTTC. It specifies CAWSVTGEQYF.

The gene calls are TRBV13 and TRBJ2-3, with D unclear. CDR1 is PRHDT and CDR2 is FYEKMQ in the germline V gene (reference sequence). The V and J ends lost 5 bases and 5 bases respectively, with 11 bases between them. This CDR3 spans 13 amino acids. This chain's CDR3 is CASSPRTEDTQYF. CDR3 in DNA: TGTGCCAGCAGCCCCCGGACGGAAGATACGCAGTATTTT.

This clone has a single count. This chain uses TRBV5-1 with TRBJ2-5; 7 positions agree with TRBD1. Germline V gene data show CDR1 as SGHRS and CDR2 as YFSETQ. This CDR3 has 13 residues. Trimming removed 4 bases from V and 5 bases from J; junction bases left unmatched: 5. The CDR3 reads CASSPKTGETQYF. CDR3 nucleotides: TGCGCCAGCAGCCCCAAGACAGGGGAGACCCAGTACTTC. The complete variable domain, with remaining parts taken from reference TRBV5-1 and TRBJ2-5, reads KAGVTQTPRYLIKTRGQQVTLSCSPISGHRSVSWYQQTPGQGLQFLFEYFSETQRNKGNFPGRFSGRQFSNSRSEMNVSTLELGDSALYLCASSPKTGETQYFGPGTRLLVL.

This clone has a single count. This chain joins TRBV30 and TRBJ1-1; 10 bases are shared with TRBD1. Germline V gene sequence: CDR1 GTSNPN, CDR2 SVGIG (reference sequence). The CDR3 is 13 amino acids. The ends lost 7 bases at V and 5 bases at J; junction bases unmatched: 7. CDR3 sequence (DNA): TGTGCCTTACGACAGGGGGCGAGGACTGAAGCTTTCTTT. Amino acid sequence: CALRQGARTEAFF.

The chain carries TRBV11-3 and TRBJ2-7; unclear D gene. CDR3 length: 13 amino acids. Between the trimmed V and J ends, which lost 5 bases and 2 bases, there was a span of 10 bases. CDR1 SGHNT and CDR2 YENEEA come from the germline V gene. The CDR3 protein is CASSKAPPYEQYF. As DNA, the CDR3 is TGTGCCAGCAGCAAGGCACCCCCCTACGAGCAGTACTTC.

The CDR3 DNA follows: TGTGCCAGCAGCTTTGACCGCTCCTACAATGAGCAGTTCTTC. It yields the protein CASSFDRSYNEQFF. The chain carries TRBV7-9 and TRBJ2-1, with D unclear. This CDR3 is built from 14 residues. CDR1 SEHNR and CDR2 FQNEAQ come from the germline V gene (reference sequence). Trimming removed 3 bases from V and 0 bases from J, with 6 bases in between. The full variable domain, with the rest looked up from reference TRBV7-9 and TRBJ2-1, is DTGVSQNPRHKITKRGQNVTFRCDPISEHNRLYWYRQTLGQGPEFLTYFQNEAQLEKSRLLSDRFSAERPKGSFSTLEIQRTEQGDSAMYLCASSFDRSYNEQFFGPGTRLTVL.

This chain joins TRBV5-5 and TRBJ1-5; D gene ambiguous. CDR1 and CDR2 (germline): SGHKS, YYEKEE (reference sequence). CDR3 length: 15 residues. V shed 0 bases and J shed 3 bases, with 10 bases lying between them. The CDR3 DNA follows: TGTGCCAGCAGCTTGGTGGCAGGACCCAATCAGCCCCAGCATTTT. Its translation is CASSLVAGPNQPQHF. Supplemented by reference TRBV5-5 and TRBJ1-5, the full variable domain reads DAGVTQSPTHLIKTRGQQVTLRCSPISGHKSVSWYQQVLGQGPQFIFQYYEKEERGRGNFPDRFSARQFPNYSSELNVNALLLGDSALYLCASSLVAGPNQPQHFGDGTRLSIL.

This clone has only one observation. The rearrangement uses TRBV6-5 and TRBJ2-3; 7 nucleotides line up with TRBD1. J was trimmed by 2 bases and V by 6 bases; bases with no gene match: 5. Germline V gives CDR1 MNHEY, CDR2 SVGAGI. This CDR3 is 14 amino acids long. Written as DNA, the CDR3 is TGTGCCAGCAGCGACAGGGACCTCACAGATACGCAGTATTTT. This gives the protein CASSDRDLTDTQYF.

The chain has TRBV7-3 and TRBJ2-2, with 11 bases that match TRBD2. The CDR3 is 20 residues long. Trimming removed 0 bases from V and 6 bases from J; junction bases left unmatched: 15. Germline lookup yields CDR1 SGHTA and CDR2 FQGTGA. CDR3 in DNA: TGTGCCAGCAGCTTAACGTTTTCCCTAGCGGGAGGAGGAGGAGCCGGGGAGCTGTTTTTT. It is translated as CASSLTFSLAGGGGAGELFF.

The chain couples TRBV29-1 to TRBJ1-2; TRBD1 might be the D (6 bases). The CDR3 is made up of 11 amino acids. The V end lost 6 bases, the J end lost 6 bases, and 11 bases lay between the germline ends. Germline-derived CDR1 and CDR2 are SQVTM and ANQGSEA. CDR3 residues: CSVVQGHGYTF. The DNA for the CDR3 is TGCAGCGTGGTACAGGGTCATGGCTACACCTTC.

The V and J genes are TRBV6-5 and TRBJ1-6, with D tentatively TRBD1 (6 bases). CDR1 MNHEY and CDR2 SVGAGI come from the germline V gene. V was clipped by 0 bases and J by 13 bases, with 16 bases between them. This CDR3 contains 15 residues. The CDR3 loop is CASSYSGATPGPLHF. The CDR3 DNA reads TGTGCCAGCAGTTACTCGGGGGCCACTCCCGGGCCCCTCCACTTT.

The CDR3 bases are TGTGCCAGCAGCCCGGGACTAGCGCTTTACAATGAGCAGTTCTTC. This gives the protein CASSPGLALYNEQFF. This chain joins TRBV9 and TRBJ2-1; 10 nucleotides match TRBD2. The germline CDR1 and CDR2 sequences are SGDLS and YYNGEE. The CDR3 has 15 residues. V was clipped by 4 bases and J by 4 bases; unmatched bases: 5.

The chain has TRBV24-1 and TRBJ2-1; 7 positions match TRBD2. The CDR3 sequence is 16 residues long. The J segment lost 3 bases and the V segment lost 9 bases, leaving 13 bases of the junction unmatched. Germline CDR1 KGHDR, CDR2 SFDVKD. This CDR3 reads CATGGSGGSFYNEQFF. CDR3 coding DNA: TGTGCCACCGGGGGGTCTGGCGGGAGTTTCTACAATGAGCAGTTCTTC.

The chain couples TRBV12-3 or TRBV12-4 to TRBJ1-1; TRBD1 aligns across 8 bases. Trimming took 7 bases from V and 5 from J; bases not matched to a gene: 3. CDR3 length equals 12 residues. The CDR3 DNA sequence: TGTGCCAGCATCCAGGGGGCAACTGAAGCTTTCTTT. Its protein product is CASIQGATEAFF.

The gene calls are TRBV5-6 and TRBJ1-1; D call uncertain. V was shortened by 4 bases and J by 4 bases, with 8 bases between the two germline ends. Per the germline V gene, CDR1 is SGHDT and CDR2 is YYEEEE. The CDR3 spans 12 residues. CDR3 residues: CASSVYGTEAFF. The CDR3 DNA is TGTGCCAGCAGCGTCTATGGCACTGAAGCTTTCTTT.

The chain is built from TRBV19 and TRBJ1-1; no clear D gene. V shed 5 bases and J shed 6 bases, with 16 bases lying between them. Germline V gene lookup returns CDR1 LNHDA and CDR2 SQIVND (reference sequence). This CDR3 comprises 14 residues. The CDR3 coding sequence is TGTGCCAGTAGTTCCCCACTCCTAGGGCCTGAAGCTTTCTTT. Its translation: CASSSPLLGPEAFF.

V gene TRBV5-1 combines with J gene TRBJ2-1; 10 bases are a match to TRBD2. V shed 1 base, J shed 12 bases, and the junction held 10 bases outside the gene matches. Per germline, CDR1 SGHRS and CDR2 YFSETQ. There are 15 residues in the CDR3. The CDR3 DNA follows: TGCGCCAGCAGCTTGTTACTAGCGGGGCCTGGAGTGCAGTTCTTC. Translating gives CASSLLLAGPGVQFF.

The chain links TRBV5-4 to TRBJ2-7; 8 nucleotides align to TRBD2. V shed 4 bases, J shed 3 bases, and the junction held 12 bases outside the gene matches. The germline gives CDR1 SGHNT, CDR2 YYREEE (reference sequence). The CDR3 extends over 16 amino acids. The CDR3 nucleotides read TGTGCCAGCAGCATAGGAATTAGCGGGGACTTCTACGAGCAGTACTTC. It encodes CASSIGISGDFYEQYF.

This chain uses TRBV5-1 with TRBJ1-5; D gene uncertain. CDR3 length: 15 residues. The V gene lost 0 bases and the J gene lost 0 bases, with 7 bases spanning the gap. The germline CDR1 and CDR2 sequences are SGHRS and YFSETQ. The CDR3 loop reads CASSLDSYSNQPQHF. DNA for the CDR3: TGCGCCAGCAGCTTGGACAGCTATAGCAATCAGCCCCAGCATTTT.

J is TRBJ2-7 and V is TRBV28; D perhaps matches TRBD2 (5 bases). The CDR3 consists of 16 residues. Trimming removed 0 bases from V and 0 bases from J, with 12 bases in between. Germline V lookup: CDR1 MDHEN, CDR2 SYDVKM. CDR3 DNA sequence: TGTGCCAGCAGTTTATGGTCCGTCGCGGGCTCCTACGAGCAGTACTTC. Translation: CASSLWSVAGSYEQYF.

The gene calls are TRBV7-2 and TRBJ2-1, with 11 bases that match TRBD1. Germline-derived CDR1 and CDR2 are SGHTA and FQGNSA. This CDR3 is built from 14 residues. The junction had 4 bases not matched to a gene; V was cut back by 5 bases and J by 7 bases. In DNA, the CDR3 is TGTGCCAGCAGCGTGGACAGGGGGCGGAATGAGCAGTTCTTC. This codes for CASSVDRGRNEQFF.

The CDR3 reads CASKERQYNEQFF. CDR3 DNA sequence: TGTGCCAGCAAGGAAAGACAATACAATGAGCAGTTCTTC. V gene TRBV2 combines with J gene TRBJ2-1, with unresolved D. The germline gives CDR1 SNHLY, CDR2 FYNNEI. The CDR3 loop spans 13 amino acids. V gave up 7 bases and J gave up 4 bases, with 11 bases separating them.

The V gene is TRBV5-6, the J gene TRBJ1-6, with 8 nucleotides matching TRBD1. The germline V gene has CDR1 SGHDT and CDR2 YYEEEE. The CDR3 loop spans 14 amino acids. V lost 2 bases, J lost 13 bases, and 8 bases stayed unmatched. DNA for the CDR3: TGTGCCAGCAGCTTCCCGACAGGGGAGTCCCCCCTCCACTTT. Translated, it gives CASSFPTGESPLHF.

This chain uses TRBV5-4 with TRBJ2-3; 9 nucleotides agree with TRBD2. J was trimmed by 2 bases and V by 4 bases; bases with no gene match: 8. CDR3 length equals 16 residues. Germline V gives CDR1 SGHNT, CDR2 YYREEE (reference sequence). The CDR3 is CASSLRLAVYTDTQYF. The CDR3 region has the DNA TGTGCCAGCAGCCTACGACTAGCGGTATACACAGATACGCAGTATTTT.

This clone was observed a single time. Distinct nucleotide sequences in the sample also encode this CDR3. J is TRBJ2-1 and V is TRBV19; 13 bases are a match to TRBD2. Trimming removed 4 bases from V and 1 base from J; junction bases left unmatched: 10. The CDR3 has 19 residues. Germline V gene data show CDR1 as LNHDA and CDR2 as SQIVND (reference sequence). Here the CDR3 reads CASSTAGTSGARSYNEQFF. In DNA, the CDR3 is TGTGCCAGTAGTACCGCAGGGACTAGCGGGGCTCGTTCCTACAATGAGCAGTTCTTC. The whole variable domain, filled in from reference TRBV19 and TRBJ2-1, reads DGGITQSPKYLFRKEGQNVTLSCEQNLNHDAMYWYRQDPGQGLRLIYYSQIVNDFQKGDIAEGYSVSREKKESFPLTVTSAQKNPTAFYLCASSTAGTSGARSYNEQFFGPGTRLTVL.

This CDR3 reads CASSLIRVAGGSYNEQFF. In nucleotides, the CDR3 is TGTGCCAGCAGTTTGATTCGGGTAGCGGGGGGCTCCTACAATGAGCAGTTCTTC. This chain uses TRBV27 with TRBJ2-1; 10 bases align to TRBD2. Trimming removed 3 bases from V and 0 bases from J; junction bases left unmatched: 8. This CDR3 contains 18 residues. Germline lookup yields CDR1 MNHEY and CDR2 SMNVEV (reference sequence).